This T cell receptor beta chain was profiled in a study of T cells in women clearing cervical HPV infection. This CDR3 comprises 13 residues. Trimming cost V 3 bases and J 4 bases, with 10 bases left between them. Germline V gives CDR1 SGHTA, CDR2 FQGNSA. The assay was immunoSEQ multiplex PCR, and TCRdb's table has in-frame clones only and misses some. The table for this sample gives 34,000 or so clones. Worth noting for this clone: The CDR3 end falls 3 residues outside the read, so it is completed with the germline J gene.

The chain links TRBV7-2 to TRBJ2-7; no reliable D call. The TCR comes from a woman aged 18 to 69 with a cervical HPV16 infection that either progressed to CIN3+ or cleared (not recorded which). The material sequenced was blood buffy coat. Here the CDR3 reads CASSLGPYYEQYF. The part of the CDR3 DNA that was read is TGTGCCAGCAGCTTGGGCCCCTATTACGAG. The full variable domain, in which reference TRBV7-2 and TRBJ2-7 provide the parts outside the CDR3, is GAGVSQSPSNKVTEKGKDVELRCDPISGHTALYWYRQSLGQGLEFLIYFQGNSAPDKSGLPSDRFSAERTGGSVSTLTIQRTQQEDSAVYLCASSLGPYYEQYFGPGTRLTVT.